The rows below give T cell receptor beta chains drawn from one sample of a study of cytomegalovirus exposure and HLA in healthy donors. Here immunoSEQ multiplex PCR was the method, and the copy in TCRdb shows in-frame clones only, minus some. The sample yields tens of thousands of clones, of which the top ten take up approximately 11%. Sequencing was performed on PBMCs. The receptors were sampled from a woman in her forties or fifties in good health and CMV-seropositive. The CDR3 runs from the conserved cysteine through the conserved F or W. Each record gives: D gene, V gene, clone size, J gene, CDR3 DNA, CDR3 protein. D genes are given only for firm matches. Size tells how often a clone was seen (once, few, many) or the class of an expanded clone, and some rows leave it out.

D gene: .
V gene: TRBV13
clone size: .
J gene: TRBJ1-1
CDR3 DNA: TGTGTCCACAGTCAGGGAGGAGGATGGTTCCCTCAGAACACTGAAGCTTTCTTT
CDR3 protein: CVHSQGGGWFPQNTEAFF

D gene: .
V gene: TRBV13
clone size: .
J gene: TRBJ1-6
CDR3 DNA: TGTGCCAGCAGCATTCTCACAGGGAGCTCCTATAATTCACCCCTCCACTTT
CDR3 protein: CASSILTGSSYNSPLHF

D gene: TRBD1
V gene: TRBV10-3
clone size: .
J gene: TRBJ1-1
CDR3 DNA: TGTGCCATCAGGGGGATGGGACAGATGAACACTGAAGCTTTCTTT
CDR3 protein: CAIRGMGQMNTEAFF

D gene: .
V gene: TRBV5-4
clone size: .
J gene: TRBJ1-5
CDR3 DNA: TGTGCCAGCAGCTTGGAAAGGGGACAGCCCCAGCATTTT
CDR3 protein: CASSLERGQPQHF

D gene: .
V gene: TRBV5-4
clone size: .
J gene: TRBJ1-1
CDR3 DNA: TGTGCCAGCAGCTTCAGTGAGAACACTGAAGCTTTCTTT
CDR3 protein: CASSFSENTEAFF

D gene: .
V gene: TRBV5-1
clone size: .
J gene: TRBJ2-5
CDR3 DNA: TGCGCCAGCAGCTTAATGGCCGCAGAGACCCAGTACTTC
CDR3 protein: CASSLMAAETQYF

D gene: TRBD1
V gene: TRBV19
clone size: .
J gene: TRBJ1-4
CDR3 DNA: TGTGCCAGTAACTACAGGGGCCGCAATGAAAAACTGTTTTTT
CDR3 protein: CASNYRGRNEKLFF

D gene: .
V gene: TRBV5-4
clone size: .
J gene: TRBJ2-7
CDR3 DNA: TGTGCCAGCAGCTTGGAGGGGGGGACACTCGGAGGGACGGAGTACTTC
CDR3 protein: CASSLEGGTLGGTEYF

D gene: .
V gene: TRBV30
clone size: .
J gene: TRBJ2-7
CDR3 DNA: TGTGCCTGGAGTCGACCCCTAGCAGGAAATCGGCAGTACTTC
CDR3 protein: CAWSRPLAGNRQYF

D gene: TRBD2
V gene: TRBV6-1
clone size: .
J gene: TRBJ2-2
CDR3 DNA: TGTGCCAGCAGTGTATCTAGCGGGAGCAACACCGGGGAGCTGTTTTTT
CDR3 protein: CASSVSSGSNTGELFF

D gene: TRBD2
V gene: TRBV2
clone size: .
J gene: TRBJ2-7
CDR3 DNA: TGTGCCAGCAGTATCTCCCAGGGACTAGCCTACGAGCAGTACTTC
CDR3 protein: CASSISQGLAYEQYF

D gene: .
V gene: TRBV5-6
clone size: .
J gene: TRBJ1-2
CDR3 DNA: TGTGCCAGCAGCTTGGAGGCTGGGAGGTATGGCTACACCTTC
CDR3 protein: CASSLEAGRYGYTF

D gene: .
V gene: TRBV9
clone size: .
J gene: TRBJ2-5
CDR3 DNA: TGTGCCAGCAGCGCCAAGCCTAGAGGCGAGACCCAGTACTTC
CDR3 protein: CASSAKPRGETQYF

D gene: TRBD1
V gene: TRBV15
clone size: .
J gene: TRBJ1-6
CDR3 DNA: TGTGCCACCAGCAGAGGGGACAGGGGTAATTCACCCCTCCACTTT
CDR3 protein: CATSRGDRGNSPLHF

D gene: TRBD1
V gene: TRBV18
clone size: .
J gene: TRBJ1-6
CDR3 DNA: TGTGCCAGCTCAGCGAGGGACAGATTTAATTCACCCCTCCACTTT
CDR3 protein: CASSARDRFNSPLHF

D gene: TRBD1
V gene: TRBV30
clone size: .
J gene: TRBJ2-7
CDR3 DNA: TGTGCCTGGAGTTCCGCTTGGGACAGAGATTACGAGCAGTACTTC
CDR3 protein: CAWSSAWDRDYEQYF

D gene: TRBD2
V gene: TRBV5-1
clone size: .
J gene: TRBJ2-3
CDR3 DNA: TGCGCCAGCAGCTTGGGGCTGGCTAGCGGGACCGCAGATACGCAGTATTTT
CDR3 protein: CASSLGLASGTADTQYF

D gene: .
V gene: TRBV28
clone size: .
J gene: TRBJ2-2
CDR3 DNA: TGTGCCAGCAGTCCCGCCCGACAGAACACCGGGGAGCTGTTTTTT
CDR3 protein: CASSPARQNTGELFF

D gene: TRBD1
V gene: TRBV5-1
clone size: .
J gene: TRBJ2-7
CDR3 DNA: TGCGCCAGCAGCCGGGACAGGGGGGCCTACGAGCAGTACTTC
CDR3 protein: CASSRDRGAYEQYF

D gene: TRBD1
V gene: TRBV7-3
clone size: .
J gene: TRBJ1-6
CDR3 DNA: TGTGCCAGCAGCCTACAGGGGTTTTATAATTCACCCCTCCACTTT
CDR3 protein: CASSLQGFYNSPLHF

D gene: TRBD2
V gene: TRBV7-9
clone size: .
J gene: TRBJ2-2
CDR3 DNA: TGTGCCAGCAGCTTAGTGGTAGCGGGGGGGGCCGGGGAGCTGTTTTTT
CDR3 protein: CASSLVVAGGAGELFF

D gene: .
V gene: TRBV30
clone size: .
J gene: TRBJ1-5
CDR3 DNA: TGTGCCTGGGGGCCGGGGCAGGGAGGACAGCCCCAGCATTTT
CDR3 protein: CAWGPGQGGQPQHF

D gene: .
V gene: TRBV2
clone size: .
J gene: TRBJ2-1
CDR3 DNA: TGTGCCAGCAGTTCAGCGAGCTCCTACAATGAGCAGTTCTTC
CDR3 protein: CASSSASSYNEQFF

D gene: .
V gene: TRBV25-1
clone size: .
J gene: TRBJ1-1
CDR3 DNA: TGTGCCAGCAGTGACCAGGGAGGGATCACTGAAGCTTTCTTT
CDR3 protein: CASSDQGGITEAFF

D gene: .
V gene: TRBV10-2
clone size: .
J gene: TRBJ2-6
CDR3 DNA: TGCGCCAGCAGCCCTAACAGGGACTCTGGGGCCAACGTCCTGACTTTC
CDR3 protein: CASSPNRDSGANVLTF

D gene: TRBD1
V gene: TRBV11-2
clone size: .
J gene: TRBJ1-1
CDR3 DNA: TGTGCCACCAGGTTTAGACAGGGGGCCGTCGGTGAAGCTTTCTTT
CDR3 protein: CATRFRQGAVGEAFF

D gene: .
V gene: TRBV15
clone size: .
J gene: TRBJ1-5
CDR3 DNA: TGTGCCACCAGCAGCAAGGAACAGGGAAGGATCAATCAGCCCCAGCATTTT
CDR3 protein: CATSSKEQGRINQPQHF

D gene: TRBD1
V gene: TRBV5-1
clone size: .
J gene: TRBJ2-1
CDR3 DNA: TGCGCCAGCCGGGACAGGGGGCGGGGTGAGCAGTTCTTC
CDR3 protein: CASRDRGRGEQFF

D gene: .
V gene: TRBV10-2
clone size: .
J gene: TRBJ1-1
CDR3 DNA: TGCGCCAGCAGTGTATCAGGGGAGAACACTGAAGCTTTCTTT
CDR3 protein: CASSVSGENTEAFF

D gene: .
V gene: TRBV6-5
clone size: .
J gene: TRBJ2-3
CDR3 DNA: TGTGCCAGCAGCCTCACCCGGGCAGGGGCAGATACGCAGTATTTT
CDR3 protein: CASSLTRAGADTQYF

D gene: .
V gene: TRBV19
clone size: .
J gene: TRBJ1-2
CDR3 DNA: TGTGCCAGTACCTCCCCTAACTATGGCTACACCTTC
CDR3 protein: CASTSPNYGYTF

D gene: .
V gene: TRBV2
clone size: .
J gene: TRBJ2-7
CDR3 DNA: TGTGCCAGCAGTGATCCAGGCCTCTCCTACGAGCAGTACTTC
CDR3 protein: CASSDPGLSYEQYF

D gene: .
V gene: TRBV4-3
clone size: .
J gene: TRBJ2-1
CDR3 DNA: TGCGCCAGCAGCCAAGCGGGGTATGAGCAGTTCTTC
CDR3 protein: CASSQAGYEQFF

D gene: .
V gene: TRBV6-5
clone size: .
J gene: TRBJ2-5
CDR3 DNA: TGTGCCAGCAGTCCCCCCCGCCTTGGGGAGCAGTACTTC
CDR3 protein: CASSPPRLGEQYF

D gene: TRBD1
V gene: TRBV4-2
clone size: .
J gene: TRBJ1-1
CDR3 DNA: TGTGCCAGCAGCCCCCTACAGGGGGAGGCCACTGAAGCTTTCTTT
CDR3 protein: CASSPLQGEATEAFF

D gene: TRBD2
V gene: TRBV5-1
clone size: .
J gene: TRBJ2-7
CDR3 DNA: TGCGCCAGCAGCTTAGGAGGGAGCGGGGCCTACGAGCAGTACTTC
CDR3 protein: CASSLGGSGAYEQYF

D gene: .
V gene: TRBV19
clone size: medium-sized
J gene: TRBJ1-5
CDR3 DNA: TGTGCCAGTAGTATAGAGAGAGGGTCCCAGCCCCAGCATTTT
CDR3 protein: CASSIERGSQPQHF

D gene: .
V gene: TRBV19
clone size: .
J gene: TRBJ2-7
CDR3 DNA: TGTGCCAGTAGAGTGACAGTTGGGACCTACGAGCAGTACTTC
CDR3 protein: CASRVTVGTYEQYF

D gene: .
V gene: TRBV7-6
clone size: .
J gene: TRBJ1-4
CDR3 DNA: TGTGCCAGCAGCTTTGGGCCGGGAGAAAAACTGTTTTTT
CDR3 protein: CASSFGPGEKLFF

D gene: TRBD2
V gene: TRBV6-1
clone size: .
J gene: TRBJ2-7
CDR3 DNA: TGTGCCAGCAGTGAACAGGCTAGCGGGATCACCTACGAGCAGTACTTC
CDR3 protein: CASSEQASGITYEQYF

D gene: TRBD2
V gene: TRBV18
clone size: .
J gene: TRBJ2-2
CDR3 DNA: TGTGCCAGCTCACCACGGCTAGCGGGAGGGCCGAGGACCGGGGAGCTGTTTTTT
CDR3 protein: CASSPRLAGGPRTGELFF

D gene: .
V gene: TRBV5-4
clone size: .
J gene: TRBJ2-7
CDR3 DNA: TGTGCCAGCAGCAGTCGTGGAGGTTCCTACGAGCAGTACTTC
CDR3 protein: CASSSRGGSYEQYF

D gene: TRBD2
V gene: TRBV5-1
clone size: .
J gene: TRBJ2-7
CDR3 DNA: TGCGCCAGCAGCCCCGTAGCGGGAGGGGTGTACGAGCAGTACTTC
CDR3 protein: CASSPVAGGVYEQYF

D gene: TRBD2
V gene: TRBV7-3
clone size: .
J gene: TRBJ2-5
CDR3 DNA: TGTGCCAGCGGCCGTAGCGGGGGCGGGGAGACCCAGTACTTC
CDR3 protein: CASGRSGGGETQYF

D gene: .
V gene: TRBV7-7
clone size: .
J gene: TRBJ2-7
CDR3 DNA: TGTGCCAGCAGCTTAGCTCAGGGGAAAGGCTACGAGCAGTACTTC
CDR3 protein: CASSLAQGKGYEQYF

D gene: .
V gene: TRBV28
clone size: .
J gene: TRBJ2-7
CDR3 DNA: TGTGCCAGCAGTTTATCTCAAGGGGCTGCTGAAAAGTACTTC
CDR3 protein: CASSLSQGAAEKYF

D gene: TRBD2
V gene: TRBV30
clone size: .
J gene: TRBJ2-7
CDR3 DNA: TGTGCCTGGTCGTCCATCCCGACTAGCGGAAGATTCTACGAGCAGTACTTC
CDR3 protein: CAWSSIPTSGRFYEQYF

D gene: .
V gene: TRBV29-1
clone size: .
J gene: TRBJ2-5
CDR3 DNA: TGCAGCGTTGCATATATTGGGACATCATCAGAGACCCAGTACTTC
CDR3 protein: CSVAYIGTSSETQYF

D gene: TRBD2
V gene: TRBV14
clone size: .
J gene: TRBJ2-1
CDR3 DNA: TGTGCCAGCAGCCAAGAGGCGGCTAGCGGGGTTGACAATGAGCAGTTCTTC
CDR3 protein: CASSQEAASGVDNEQFF

D gene: TRBD1
V gene: TRBV19
clone size: .
J gene: TRBJ1-2
CDR3 DNA: TGTGCCAGTAGTGAGAGAGACAGGGACTATGGCTACACCTTC
CDR3 protein: CASSERDRDYGYTF

D gene: TRBD1
V gene: TRBV28
clone size: .
J gene: TRBJ2-1
CDR3 DNA: TGTGCCAGCAGGATGGGACAGGCGAACAATGAGCAGTTCTTC
CDR3 protein: CASRMGQANNEQFF

D gene: .
V gene: TRBV4-3
clone size: .
J gene: TRBJ2-3
CDR3 DNA: TGCGCCAGCAGCCGAGACCGGGACATAGATACGCAGTATTTT
CDR3 protein: CASSRDRDIDTQYF

D gene: .
V gene: TRBV27
clone size: .
J gene: TRBJ1-1
CDR3 DNA: TGTGCCAGCAGTCAGAACAGGGACACTGAAGCTTTCTTT
CDR3 protein: CASSQNRDTEAFF

D gene: TRBD2
V gene: TRBV19
clone size: .
J gene: TRBJ2-1
CDR3 DNA: TGTGCCAGTAGCCTTTCAACGGGGGAGGGGAATGAGCAGTTCTTC
CDR3 protein: CASSLSTGEGNEQFF

D gene: .
V gene: TRBV30
clone size: .
J gene: TRBJ1-2
CDR3 DNA: TGTGCCTGGAGTATTCCAGGGGCCTTTAGCTATGGCTACACCTTC
CDR3 protein: CAWSIPGAFSYGYTF

D gene: TRBD1
V gene: TRBV5-1
clone size: .
J gene: TRBJ1-3
CDR3 DNA: TGCGCCAGCAGCTTGGGCGGGACAGGCGGAAACACCATATATTTT
CDR3 protein: CASSLGGTGGNTIYF

D gene: .
V gene: TRBV28
clone size: .
J gene: TRBJ1-4
CDR3 DNA: TGTGCCAGCCGGGGGGGTGTTTCGGAAAAACTGTTTTTT
CDR3 protein: CASRGGVSEKLFF

D gene: .
V gene: TRBV28
clone size: .
J gene: TRBJ1-5
CDR3 DNA: TGTGCCAGCAGCATCATGGGCGTGGGCAATCAGCCCCAGCATTTT
CDR3 protein: CASSIMGVGNQPQHF